These T cell receptor beta chains were read from a single sample in a study of cytomegalovirus exposure and HLA in healthy donors. Assay: immunoSEQ multiplex PCR; the TCRdb copy retains only in-frame clones and omits some. Among 140,000 or so clones listed, 70% to 85% were seen once. The sequenced sample consisted of PBMCs. The receptors were gathered from a male donor in good health and CMV-seronegative. CDR3s include the opening cysteine and the closing phenylalanine or tryptophan. Each record gives: J gene, clone size, V gene, D gene, CDR3 protein, CDR3 DNA. A D gene is named only where the DNA matches it firmly. Rows may omit the clone size; those that give it use once, few, many or a size class.

J gene: TRBJ2-1
clone size: .
V gene: TRBV5-1
D gene: TRBD2
CDR3 protein: CASSLELAGAGNEQFF
CDR3 DNA: TGCGCCAGCAGCTTGGAACTAGCGGGAGCCGGCAATGAGCAGTTCTTC

J gene: TRBJ1-2
clone size: .
V gene: TRBV7-9
D gene: TRBD1
CDR3 protein: CASSLTGVSNGYTF
CDR3 DNA: TGTGCCAGCAGCTTAACAGGGGTCTCGAATGGCTACACCTTC

J gene: TRBJ2-1
clone size: few
V gene: TRBV2
D gene: TRBD1
CDR3 protein: CASSEAYRGPYNEQFF
CDR3 DNA: TGTGCCAGCAGTGAAGCTTACAGGGGCCCCTACAATGAGCAGTTCTTC

J gene: TRBJ2-3
clone size: .
V gene: TRBV5-1
D gene: TRBD1
CDR3 protein: CASSRDRGRADTQYF
CDR3 DNA: TGCGCCAGCAGCCGAGACAGGGGGCGCGCAGATACGCAGTATTTT

J gene: TRBJ1-1
clone size: .
V gene: TRBV19
D gene: TRBD1
CDR3 protein: CASSLRDRDMNTEAFF
CDR3 DNA: TGTGCCAGTAGCCTCCGGGACAGGGACATGAACACTGAAGCTTTCTTT

J gene: TRBJ2-1
clone size: .
V gene: TRBV2
D gene: .
CDR3 protein: CASSEIGTPYNEQFF
CDR3 DNA: TGTGCCAGCAGTGAAATCGGGACACCTTACAATGAGCAGTTCTTC

J gene: TRBJ1-4
clone size: .
V gene: TRBV5-1
D gene: TRBD1
CDR3 protein: CASSPGTGTTNEKLFF
CDR3 DNA: TGCGCCAGCAGCCCTGGGACAGGCACAACTAATGAAAAACTGTTTTTT

J gene: TRBJ1-1
clone size: .
V gene: TRBV5-4
D gene: .
CDR3 protein: CASSGINPGLGISSTEAFF
CDR3 DNA: TGTGCCAGCAGCGGAATAAACCCAGGGTTGGGGATATCGAGCACTGAAGCTTTCTTT

J gene: TRBJ2-7
clone size: .
V gene: TRBV28
D gene: TRBD2
CDR3 protein: CASRLGLAVGQQCF
CDR3 DNA: TGTGCCAGCAGACTTGGACTAGCGGTAGGGCAGCAGTGCTTC

J gene: TRBJ1-2
clone size: .
V gene: TRBV6-5
D gene: TRBD1
CDR3 protein: CASSSTGGSNYGYTF
CDR3 DNA: TGTGCCAGCAGTTCCACAGGGGGCTCTAACTATGGCTACACCTTC

J gene: TRBJ2-1
clone size: .
V gene: TRBV5-1
D gene: .
CDR3 protein: CASSIGGGNSAEQFF
CDR3 DNA: TGCGCCAGCAGCATAGGTGGGGGGAATAGTGCTGAGCAGTTCTTC

J gene: TRBJ2-5
clone size: .
V gene: TRBV28
D gene: .
CDR3 protein: CASMLGVQETQYF
CDR3 DNA: TGTGCCAGCATGTTAGGAGTTCAAGAGACCCAGTACTTC

J gene: TRBJ2-7
clone size: .
V gene: TRBV19
D gene: .
CDR3 protein: CASSISANYEQYF
CDR3 DNA: TGTGCCAGTAGTATTAGCGCGAACTACGAGCAGTACTTC

J gene: TRBJ1-1
clone size: .
V gene: TRBV6-5
D gene: TRBD1
CDR3 protein: CASSYFQGAGNTEAFF
CDR3 DNA: TGTGCCAGCAGTTACTTTCAGGGGGCTGGGAACACTGAAGCTTTCTTT

J gene: TRBJ1-4
clone size: .
V gene: TRBV6-1
D gene: TRBD1
CDR3 protein: CASSAPWDSEKLFF
CDR3 DNA: TGTGCCAGCAGTGCCCCGTGGGACAGTGAAAAACTGTTTTTT

J gene: TRBJ2-1
clone size: .
V gene: TRBV7-9
D gene: .
CDR3 protein: CASSPGGLISYNEQFF
CDR3 DNA: TGTGCCAGCAGCCCCGGGGGACTGATCTCTTACAATGAGCAGTTCTTC

J gene: TRBJ1-2
clone size: .
V gene: TRBV25-1
D gene: .
CDR3 protein: CASSEQGGVNYGYTF
CDR3 DNA: TGTGCCAGCAGTGAACAGGGAGGGGTCAACTATGGCTACACCTTC

J gene: TRBJ1-1
clone size: once
V gene: TRBV7-2
D gene: .
CDR3 protein: CASSLERSMNTEAFF
CDR3 DNA: TGTGCCAGCAGCTTAGAACGGAGTATGAACACTGAAGCTTTCTTT

J gene: TRBJ2-2
clone size: .
V gene: TRBV5-1
D gene: .
CDR3 protein: CASSPTGLNTGELFF
CDR3 DNA: TGCGCCAGCAGCCCGACAGGTCTGAACACCGGGGAGCTGTTTTTT

J gene: TRBJ1-2
clone size: once
V gene: TRBV29-1
D gene: .
CDR3 protein: CSVEVPSDRGNYGYTF
CDR3 DNA: TGCAGCGTTGAAGTCCCCTCAGACCGGGGGAACTATGGCTACACCTTC

J gene: TRBJ1-1
clone size: .
V gene: TRBV6-7
D gene: .
CDR3 protein: CASSYSPVQGGTEAFF
CDR3 DNA: TGTGCCAGCAGTTACTCCCCCGTCCAGGGTGGTACTGAAGCTTTCTTT

J gene: TRBJ2-1
clone size: few
V gene: TRBV7-3
D gene: TRBD2
CDR3 protein: CASSLTGTSGTNEQFF
CDR3 DNA: TGTGCCAGCAGCTTGACTGGGACTAGCGGGACCAATGAGCAGTTCTTC

J gene: TRBJ2-2
clone size: .
V gene: TRBV28
D gene: TRBD2
CDR3 protein: CASSFGGINTGELFF
CDR3 DNA: TGTGCCAGCAGTTTCGGGGGGATCAACACCGGGGAGCTGTTTTTT

J gene: TRBJ1-1
clone size: few
V gene: TRBV11-2
D gene: TRBD1
CDR3 protein: CASSLTGTGGVAFF
CDR3 DNA: TGTGCCAGCAGCTTAACCGGGACAGGGGGCGTAGCTTTCTTT

J gene: TRBJ2-1
clone size: once
V gene: TRBV7-9
D gene: TRBD2
CDR3 protein: CASSLRTSVYNEQFF
CDR3 DNA: TGTGCCAGCAGCTTACGGACTAGCGTCTACAATGAGCAGTTCTTC

J gene: TRBJ1-1
clone size: .
V gene: TRBV5-1
D gene: .
CDR3 protein: CASSFGVANTEAFF
CDR3 DNA: TGCGCCAGCAGCTTCGGGGTGGCGAACACTGAAGCTTTCTTT

J gene: TRBJ2-1
clone size: once
V gene: TRBV4-3
D gene: .
CDR3 protein: CASSQDRAGNTEFF
CDR3 DNA: TGCGCCAGCAGCCAAGATCGGGCAGGGAATACGGAGTTCTTC

J gene: TRBJ2-7
clone size: .
V gene: TRBV7-9
D gene: TRBD2
CDR3 protein: CASSLTGRGPYEQYF
CDR3 DNA: TGTGCCAGCAGCTTGACCGGGAGGGGACCCTACGAGCAGTACTTC

J gene: TRBJ2-3
clone size: once
V gene: TRBV5-4
D gene: .
CDR3 protein: CAILPGGGGTDTQYF
CDR3 DNA: TGTGCAATACTTCCAGGAGGGGGCGGCACAGATACGCAGTATTTT

J gene: TRBJ1-2
clone size: .
V gene: TRBV6-1
D gene: TRBD1
CDR3 protein: CASRTSDRLNYGYTF
CDR3 DNA: TGTGCCAGCAGAACGTCGGACAGGCTTAACTATGGCTACACCTTC

J gene: TRBJ2-7
clone size: .
V gene: TRBV4-1
D gene: TRBD2
CDR3 protein: CASSQVPGTSYEQYF
CDR3 DNA: TGCGCCAGCAGCCAAGTTCCGGGGACTAGTTACGAGCAGTACTTC

J gene: TRBJ1-2
clone size: .
V gene: TRBV19
D gene: .
CDR3 protein: CASRGAGDGYTF
CDR3 DNA: TGTGCCAGTAGGGGGGCAGGGGATGGCTACACCTTC

J gene: TRBJ2-7
clone size: .
V gene: TRBV19
D gene: .
CDR3 protein: CASSISGRTGEQYF
CDR3 DNA: TGTGCCAGTAGTATAAGTGGCCGAACGGGAGAGCAGTACTTC

J gene: TRBJ2-1
clone size: .
V gene: TRBV4-2
D gene: TRBD2
CDR3 protein: CASSPGTSGGYNEQFF
CDR3 DNA: TGTGCCAGCAGCCCCGGGACTAGCGGGGGCTACAATGAGCAGTTCTTC

J gene: TRBJ2-5
clone size: .
V gene: TRBV5-1
D gene: .
CDR3 protein: CASRAGKQGWGQETQYF
CDR3 DNA: TGCGCCAGCAGGGCCGGGAAACAGGGCTGGGGCCAAGAGACCCAGTACTTC

J gene: TRBJ2-3
clone size: .
V gene: TRBV18
D gene: .
CDR3 protein: CASSPPKTARGDTQYF
CDR3 DNA: TGTGCCAGCTCACCACCGAAGACCGCACGGGGAGATACGCAGTATTTT

J gene: TRBJ2-7
clone size: few
V gene: TRBV6-4
D gene: .
CDR3 protein: CASCSSYEQYF
CDR3 DNA: TGTGCCAGCTGTAGCTCCTACGAGCAGTACTTC

J gene: TRBJ2-1
clone size: .
V gene: TRBV9
D gene: TRBD2
CDR3 protein: CASSKGLAGGHEQFF
CDR3 DNA: TGTGCCAGCAGCAAGGGACTAGCGGGAGGTCATGAGCAGTTCTTC

J gene: TRBJ1-5
clone size: .
V gene: TRBV19
D gene: TRBD1
CDR3 protein: CASSNYRGTGGFYQPQHF
CDR3 DNA: TGTGCCAGTAGTAACTACCGCGGGACAGGGGGATTCTACCAGCCCCAGCATTTT

J gene: TRBJ1-5
clone size: few
V gene: TRBV6-5
D gene: .
CDR3 protein: CASRRDSNQPQHF
CDR3 DNA: TGTGCCAGCAGACGGGATAGCAATCAGCCCCAGCATTTT

J gene: TRBJ1-3
clone size: .
V gene: TRBV7-2
D gene: .
CDR3 protein: CASSLGTNSGNTIYF
CDR3 DNA: TGTGCCAGCAGCTTAGGGACTAACTCTGGAAACACCATATATTTT

J gene: TRBJ2-1
clone size: few
V gene: TRBV4-3
D gene: TRBD2
CDR3 protein: CASSQEPSGSVNEQFF
CDR3 DNA: TGCGCCAGCAGCCAAGAACCTAGCGGGAGTGTTAATGAGCAGTTCTTC

J gene: TRBJ2-7
clone size: .
V gene: TRBV11-2
D gene: .
CDR3 protein: CASSLGSAGEQYF
CDR3 DNA: TGTGCCAGCAGCTTAGGATCGGCAGGCGAGCAGTACTTC

J gene: TRBJ2-7
clone size: few
V gene: TRBV9
D gene: TRBD2
CDR3 protein: CASGTSDYEQYF
CDR3 DNA: TGTGCCAGCGGGACTAGCGACTACGAGCAGTACTTC

J gene: TRBJ2-3
clone size: .
V gene: TRBV7-3
D gene: TRBD2
CDR3 protein: CASSLGTSDEQYF
CDR3 DNA: TGTGCCAGCAGCTTAGGGACTAGCGATGAGCAGTATTTT

J gene: TRBJ2-5
clone size: few
V gene: TRBV5-1
D gene: TRBD1
CDR3 protein: CASRADREETQYF
CDR3 DNA: TGCGCCAGCAGGGCTGACAGGGAGGAGACCCAGTACTTC

J gene: TRBJ1-2
clone size: few
V gene: TRBV4-3
D gene: .
CDR3 protein: CASSQDFAGEYGYTF
CDR3 DNA: TGCGCCAGCAGCCAAGATTTCGCAGGGGAGTATGGCTACACCTTC

J gene: TRBJ2-5
clone size: .
V gene: TRBV2
D gene: TRBD1
CDR3 protein: CASGRDRESFETQYF
CDR3 DNA: TGTGCCAGCGGTCGGGACAGGGAGTCCTTCGAGACCCAGTACTTC

J gene: TRBJ2-3
clone size: .
V gene: TRBV5-4
D gene: .
CDR3 protein: CASRPPGRVPDTQYF
CDR3 DNA: TGTGCCAGCAGGCCTCCGGGAAGGGTCCCAGATACGCAGTATTTT

J gene: TRBJ2-5
clone size: .
V gene: TRBV28
D gene: TRBD2
CDR3 protein: CASMGGAGETQYF
CDR3 DNA: TGTGCCAGCATGGGAGGGGCGGGAGAGACCCAGTACTTC

J gene: TRBJ1-1
clone size: .
V gene: TRBV14
D gene: .
CDR3 protein: CASSQARGLDTEAFF
CDR3 DNA: TGTGCCAGCAGCCAAGCCCGCGGTCTGGACACTGAAGCTTTCTTT

J gene: TRBJ1-6
clone size: once
V gene: TRBV27
D gene: .
CDR3 protein: CASSLGGTYNSPLHF
CDR3 DNA: TGTGCCAGCAGTTTGGGGGGGACCTATAATTCACCCCTCCACTTT

J gene: TRBJ2-2
clone size: .
V gene: TRBV27
D gene: .
CDR3 protein: CASSLGHNTGELFF
CDR3 DNA: TGTGCCAGCAGTTTGGGACACAACACCGGGGAGCTGTTTTTT

J gene: TRBJ2-5
clone size: .
V gene: TRBV7-8
D gene: TRBD1
CDR3 protein: CASSPLTGGLGETQYF
CDR3 DNA: TGTGCCAGCAGCCCTCTGACAGGGGGTCTGGGAGAGACCCAGTACTTC

J gene: TRBJ1-1
clone size: .
V gene: TRBV18
D gene: .
CDR3 protein: CASSPGSGTEAFF
CDR3 DNA: TGTGCCAGCTCACCGGGGTCGGGGACTGAAGCTTTCTTT

J gene: TRBJ2-7
clone size: few
V gene: TRBV13
D gene: TRBD1
CDR3 protein: CASLGTRDRGTYEQYF
CDR3 DNA: TGTGCCAGCCTCGGAACCCGGGACAGGGGGACCTACGAGCAGTACTTC

J gene: TRBJ2-1
clone size: .
V gene: TRBV5-1
D gene: TRBD2
CDR3 protein: CASSGGLAGGLRAEQFF
CDR3 DNA: TGCGCCAGCAGCGGGGGACTAGCGGGGGGGCTTCGGGCTGAGCAGTTCTTC

J gene: TRBJ2-1
clone size: .
V gene: TRBV19
D gene: TRBD2
CDR3 protein: CASSVTSGTGNEQFF
CDR3 DNA: TGTGCCAGTAGTGTGACTAGCGGGACCGGTAATGAGCAGTTCTTC